The rows below give T cell receptor beta chains drawn from one sample of a study of cytomegalovirus exposure and HLA in healthy donors. The data were produced by immunoSEQ multiplex PCR, yet TCRdb's version contains in-frame clones alone and is incomplete. The data hold about 180,000 clones, with about three quarters observed a single time. Sequenced: PBMCs. These receptors were taken from a woman aged 55-69 years in good health and CMV-seropositive. The CDR3 runs from the conserved cysteine through the conserved F or W. D genes are given only for firm matches. The listing skips clone size in some rows; elsewhere it reads once, few, many or a size class.

CDR3,DNA,V,D,J,size
CASSQDGGGLTDTQYF,TGCGCCAGCAGCCAAGACGGCGGGGGGCTCACAGATACGCAGTATTTT,TRBV4-3,TRBD2,TRBJ2-3,.
CASSARLAGGRETQYF,TGTGCCAGCAGCGCCCGACTAGCGGGGGGGCGGGAGACCCAGTACTTC,TRBV7-7,TRBD2,TRBJ2-5,.
CASSPHGKETQYF,TGTGCCAGCAGCCCGCACGGGAAAGAGACCCAGTACTTC,TRBV7-8,.,TRBJ2-5,once
CATSPRTGGNNSPLHF,TGTGCCACCAGCCCCCGGACAGGGGGAAACAATTCACCCCTCCACTTT,TRBV15,TRBD1,TRBJ1-6,.
CALERTSGSQTQYF,TGTGCCTTGGAGAGGACTAGCGGGAGTCAGACCCAGTACTTC,TRBV30,TRBD2,TRBJ2-5,.
CASSLDGGSPTQYF,TGTGCCAGCAGCTTGGATGGGGGCAGCCCAACGCAGTATTTT,TRBV5-6,.,TRBJ2-3,.
CASSFDFGNQPQHF,TGTGCCAGTAGTTTCGACTTCGGCAATCAGCCCCAGCATTTT,TRBV19,.,TRBJ1-5,.
CASSSGLPSTDTQYF,TGCGCCAGCAGCTCGGGACTACCATCTACGGATACGCAGTATTTT,TRBV5-1,TRBD2,TRBJ2-3,.
CASSPRTSGLTDTQYF,TGTGCCAGCAGCCCGAGGACTAGCGGCCTCACAGATACGCAGTATTTT,TRBV7-9,TRBD2,TRBJ2-3,few
CASRVQTTYEQYF,TGCGCCAGCCGGGTCCAAACCACCTACGAGCAGTACTTC,TRBV5-1,.,TRBJ2-7,.
CASRGTSGQTYEQYF,TGTGCCAGCAGGGGGACTAGCGGGCAAACCTACGAGCAGTACTTC,TRBV28,TRBD2,TRBJ2-7,.
CASRAVNTGELFF,TGTGCCAGCAGAGCGGTGAACACCGGGGAGCTGTTTTTT,TRBV2,.,TRBJ2-2,.
CASSLPLKGQGTYGYTF,TGTGCCAGCAGTTTACCCCTTAAGGGACAGGGAACCTATGGCTACACCTTC,TRBV28,TRBD1,TRBJ1-2,.
CASSLGGDRGSLLNEQFF,TGCGCCAGCAGCTTGGGCGGGGACAGGGGGTCTCTCTTGAATGAGCAGTTCTTC,TRBV5-1,TRBD1,TRBJ2-1,.
CASSLVGGRAAEQYF,TGTGCCAGCAGCTTAGTCGGCGGGAGGGCCGCCGAGCAGTACTTC,TRBV7-9,TRBD2,TRBJ2-7,few
CAWSARLGTSVLGEQYF,TGTGCCTGGAGTGCCCGCCTGGGGACTAGCGTTCTGGGCGAGCAGTACTTC,TRBV30,TRBD2,TRBJ2-7,.
CASSLSGTPYNEQFF,TGTGCCAGCAGCTTAAGTGGGACTCCGTACAATGAGCAGTTCTTC,TRBV7-2,.,TRBJ2-1,.
CASSQGLGENIQYF,TGCGCCAGCAGCCAAGGCCTAGGAGAAAACATTCAGTACTTC,TRBV4-3,.,TRBJ2-4,once
CAWSPGGGTYEQYF,TGTGCCTGGAGCCCGGGAGGGGGGACTTACGAGCAGTACTTC,TRBV30,TRBD2,TRBJ2-7,.
CASSRGRLEAEAFF,TGTGCCAGCAGTAGGGGCAGGCTCGAGGCTGAAGCTTTCTTT,TRBV2,.,TRBJ1-1,few
CASSALPVGLAGGGTQYF,TGTGCCAGCAGTGCCCTTCCGGTTGGCCTAGCGGGAGGGGGTACGCAGTATTTT,TRBV27,TRBD2,TRBJ2-3,.
CASSTFTTGARVYNQPQHF,TGTGCCAGTAGTACCTTTACAACAGGGGCGAGAGTATACAATCAGCCCCAGCATTTT,TRBV19,TRBD1,TRBJ1-5,.
CASSLSADSPLHF,TGTGCCAGCAGCTTATCTGCGGATTCACCCCTCCACTTT,TRBV7-9,.,TRBJ1-6,.
CASSLGAGAFF,TGTGCCAGCAGCTTGGGAGCTGGAGCTTTCTTT,TRBV5-6,.,TRBJ1-1,.
CASNGQGAVLYEQYF,TGTGCCAGCAATGGACAGGGGGCGGTCCTCTACGAGCAGTACTTC,TRBV2,TRBD1,TRBJ2-7,.
CASSTPGLSFGELFF,TGTGCCAGCAGTACGCCGGGACTCTCATTCGGGGAGCTGTTTTTT,TRBV28,.,TRBJ2-2,.
CASSPGGGSGRYEQYF,TGCGCCAGCAGCCCCGGGGGGGGCAGCGGGAGGTACGAGCAGTACTTC,TRBV5-1,TRBD2,TRBJ2-7,.
CASRANNEQFF,TGTGCCAGCAGAGCTAACAATGAGCAGTTCTTC,TRBV28,.,TRBJ2-1,once
CASSYGPTNTEAFF,TGTGCCAGCAGTTACGGTCCGACAAACACTGAAGCTTTCTTT,TRBV6-6,.,TRBJ1-1,.
CASSVGGFYGNTIYF,TGTGCCAGCAGCGTAGGAGGGTTCTACGGAAACACCATATATTTT,TRBV9,.,TRBJ1-3,.
CASSQDGRGNQPQHF,TGTGCCAGCAGCCAAGATGGCAGGGGTAATCAGCCCCAGCATTTT,TRBV7-3,.,TRBJ1-5,.
CASRSSLANTGELFF,TGTGCCAGCAGATCGTCCCTCGCGAACACCGGGGAGCTGTTTTTT,TRBV6-6,.,TRBJ2-2,.
CASSLARTGSKSGNTIYF,TGTGCCAGCAGCTTAGCGCGGACAGGGTCAAAGTCTGGAAACACCATATATTTT,TRBV7-8,TRBD1,TRBJ1-3,.
CASSLRGTDTQYF,TGTGCCAGCAGTTTACGGGGCACAGATACGCAGTATTTT,TRBV27,.,TRBJ2-3,.
CASSLADRAEAFF,TGTGCCAGCAGCTTGGCTGACAGGGCTGAAGCTTTCTTT,TRBV5-5,TRBD1,TRBJ1-1,.